This T cell receptor (beta chain) was identified in a study of blood T cells in healthy people across ages (dated by TCRdb to 2013 to 2016). As for the study more broadly: Template switching captured roughly one uniquely barcoded TCR beta cDNA molecule per two T cells in model experiments. To track age-related changes in TCR beta repertoire diversity, the study relied on deep sequencing normalized with unique cDNA molecular identifiers. Four age groups were formed from the donors: young (average approximately 15 years), middle-aged (around 39), aged (roughly 58) and long-lived (around 82). To avoid experimental bias, donors of different ages were randomly spread across the sequencing lanes. Two additional independent replicas of 1 million unique cDNA reads from the same blood draw were analyzed for two donors (one aged 18 to 30 and one aged 80 or older).

Libraries were built with 5' RACE. Data came from an Illumina HiSeq 2500. A second PCR of roughly 7 to 12 cycles was run with a J-beta primer mix and a sample-barcoded 5' primer. A unique molecular identifier was introduced onto each TCR beta cDNA molecule by a template-switch 5' adaptor carrying 12 random nucleotides. Each sample yielded at least 2.5 million CDR3-containing paired-end reads. The Mint cDNA synthesis kit, primed by a TRBC-specific oligonucleotide, was used to synthesize first-strand cDNA from all RNA. After uracil-DNA glycosylase treatment, a first 18-cycle PCR used universal primers M1SS and BC2_uni_R on all cDNA. Per the original workflow: For normalization, 1 million high-quality reads, each with a distinct molecular identifier, were randomly selected from each sample. Instead of being binned into consensus sequences, reads with shared molecular identifiers were discarded. MiTCR, set to a Q25 quality threshold and the strictest error-elimination algorithm, was used for CDR3 identification, clonotype clustering and error correction. Lower-bound total TCR beta diversity was estimated with a nonparametric unseen species model using Euler transformation. TCRdb trimmed public reads at Q25 via fastp, called clones via MiXCR and kept in-frame beta chains. Each CDR3 protein appears once, grouped with its most common genes and DNA. The V and J calls and clone size are TCRdb's, not the authors'. In this sample the table shows about 730,000 distinct CDR3 sequences, approximately 39% of which occur a single time. 20% to 25% of the sample is in the top ten clones.

General conclusions and limits of the study: There was a strong correlation between observed TCR beta diversity and the percentage of naive T cells measured by flow cytometry. The CMV infection status of donors was not known, potentially confounding age-related changes in expanded clonotypes. Estimates of total diversity based on one million sequenced T cells were considered lower bounds and underestimates. Compared with the aged group, the long-lived group had more naive CD4+ T cells, fewer expanded clones and increased TCR diversity, suggesting age selection. Because profiling used bulk unsorted PBMCs, naive and antigen-experienced compartments could not be compared conclusively. Observed TCR beta diversity per million T cells fell roughly linearly with age, and a significant reduction was already apparent by age around 40.

On this clonotype: Its target antigen remains unknown. The junction and the germline gene differ at one end; a read error may be behind it.

The roughly 39 donors, aged roughly 6 to 95 years, were systemically healthy Caucasian individuals from Russia. Ten milliliters of peripheral blood were collected from each donor into EDTA-treated Vacutainer tubes. PBMCs were isolated by Ficoll-Paque density-gradient centrifugation, with at least 7 million obtained per sample. Trizol reagent was used to extract total RNA from PBMCs, with at least 5.5 micrograms per sample. The percentages of naive CD45RAhigh/CD27high T cells were determined by flow cytometry on a PBMC aliquot from every donor. This clonotype was sampled from a woman aged 60-75 years in good health. The specimen was blood.

The CDR3 has the sequence CASSLGLSDGCTF. The sequenced DNA is TGTGCCAGCAGTTTGGGTCTTTCGGATGGCTGCACCTTC. The sequence links TRBV12-3 or TRBV12-4 to TRBJ1-2; the D gene assignment is ambiguous. The CDR3, cysteine through phenylalanine, is 13 amino acids long. The read is trimmed to its CDR3 DNA, 39 bases read in frame from base 1.